Given below is one T cell receptor beta chain in context. Antigen specificity is unknown. Participants had chemo-refractory metastatic non-small-cell lung cancer and were treated with focal radiation plus ipilimumab CTLA-4 blockade. Data came from immunoSEQ multiplex PCR; TCRdb stores just in-frame clones and leaves some out. The data hold about 60,000 clones, with 77% observed a single time. This specimen comes from a study of radiotherapy plus CTLA-4 blockade in lung cancer. Study as a whole: Objective responses were recorded in around a sixth of patients, with disease control recorded in 25% to 35%. Findings of the study overall: Some TCR clones had been derived from tumors. These clones expanded in peripheral blood after radiotherapy plus ipilimumab.

This specimen consisted of peripheral blood, obtained from a patient treated with radiotherapy plus ipilimumab. The origin of this receptor is a human donor with non-small cell lung cancer who had a partial response to radiotherapy plus ipilimumab.

Here the CDR3 reads CASSKGDTLRYGYTF. For the CDR3, the DNA is TGTGCCAGCAGCAAAGGGGACACCCTGCGATATGGCTACACCTTC. V and J are TRBV21-1 and TRBJ1-2; the listed D gene, TRBD1, was not tested against the DNA. TRBV21-1 is a listed pseudogene. The CDR3 has 15 amino acids.